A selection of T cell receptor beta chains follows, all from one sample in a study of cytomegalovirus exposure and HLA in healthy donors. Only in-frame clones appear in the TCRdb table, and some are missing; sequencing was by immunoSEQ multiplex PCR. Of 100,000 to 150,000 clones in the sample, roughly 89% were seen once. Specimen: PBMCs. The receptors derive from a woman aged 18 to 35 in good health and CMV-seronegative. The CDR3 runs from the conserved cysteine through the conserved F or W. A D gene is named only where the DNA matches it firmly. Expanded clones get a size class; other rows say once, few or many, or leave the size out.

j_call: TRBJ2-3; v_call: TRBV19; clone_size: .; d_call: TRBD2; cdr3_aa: CASTTSATDTQYF; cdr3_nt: TGTGCCAGTACTACTAGCGCCACAGATACGCAGTATTTT
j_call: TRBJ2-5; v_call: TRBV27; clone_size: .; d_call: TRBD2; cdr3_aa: CASKQREGRRETQYF; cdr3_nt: TGTGCCAGCAAGCAGCGGGAGGGCCGTCGGGAGACCCAGTACTTC
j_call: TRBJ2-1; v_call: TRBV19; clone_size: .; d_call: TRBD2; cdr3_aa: CASGAGTSGRDEQFF; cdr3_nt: TGTGCCAGTGGCGCCGGGACTAGCGGGAGGGATGAGCAGTTCTTC
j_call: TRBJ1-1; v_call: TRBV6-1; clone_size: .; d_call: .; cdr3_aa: CASSDGKQGRTEAFF; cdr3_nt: TGTGCCAGCAGTGATGGGAAACAGGGACGGACTGAAGCTTTCTTT
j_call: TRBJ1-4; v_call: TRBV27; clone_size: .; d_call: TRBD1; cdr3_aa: CASRWTGAGEKLFF; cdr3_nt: TGTGCCAGCAGATGGACAGGGGCCGGGGAAAAACTGTTTTTT
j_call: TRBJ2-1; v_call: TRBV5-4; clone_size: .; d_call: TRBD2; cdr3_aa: CASSPFSGGANNEQFF; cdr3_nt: TGTGCCAGCAGCCCGTTTAGCGGGGGGGCGAACAATGAGCAGTTCTTC
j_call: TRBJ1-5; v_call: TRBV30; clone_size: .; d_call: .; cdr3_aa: CAWSVGDQPQHF; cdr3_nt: TGTGCCTGGAGTGTAGGGGATCAGCCCCAGCATTTT
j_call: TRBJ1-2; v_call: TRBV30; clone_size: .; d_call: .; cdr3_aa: CAWTPGGYGYTF; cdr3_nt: TGTGCCTGGACCCCGGGGGGCTATGGCTACACCTTC
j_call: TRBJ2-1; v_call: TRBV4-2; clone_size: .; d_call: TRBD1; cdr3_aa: CASSQSTGGVKVNEQFF; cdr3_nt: TGTGCCAGCAGCCAAAGTACAGGGGGAGTTAAGGTCAATGAGCAGTTCTTC
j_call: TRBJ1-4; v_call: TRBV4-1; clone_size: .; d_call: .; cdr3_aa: CASSQPEGKGTTNEKLFF; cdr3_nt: TGCGCCAGCAGCCAACCGGAGGGGAAGGGTACAACTAATGAAAAACTGTTTTTT
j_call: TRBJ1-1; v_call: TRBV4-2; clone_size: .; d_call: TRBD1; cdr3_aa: CASSLGQASTEAFF; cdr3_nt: TGTGCCAGCAGCCTTGGACAGGCATCCACTGAAGCTTTCTTT
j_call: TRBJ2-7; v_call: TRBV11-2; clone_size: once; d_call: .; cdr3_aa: CASSFDKGEQYF; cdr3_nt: TGTGCCAGCAGCTTTGACAAAGGCGAGCAGTACTTC
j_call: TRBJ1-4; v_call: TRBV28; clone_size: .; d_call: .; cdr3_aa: CASSRTTNEKLFF; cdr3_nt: TGTGCCAGCAGTCGGACTACTAATGAAAAACTGTTTTTT
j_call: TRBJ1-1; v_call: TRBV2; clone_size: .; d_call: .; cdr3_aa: CASSERGGNTEAFF; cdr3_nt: TGTGCCAGCAGTGAAAGGGGGGGAAACACTGAAGCTTTCTTT
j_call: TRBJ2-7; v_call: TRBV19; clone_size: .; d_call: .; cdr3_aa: CASSSSSYEQYF; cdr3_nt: TGTGCCAGTAGTTCGAGTTCCTACGAGCAGTACTTC
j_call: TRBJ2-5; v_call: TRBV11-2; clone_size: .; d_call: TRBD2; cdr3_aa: CASWGGKTQYF; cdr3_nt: TGTGCCAGCTGGGGGGGGAAGACCCAGTACTTC
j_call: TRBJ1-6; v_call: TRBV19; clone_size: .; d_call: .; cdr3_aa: CASSSPGVWDDNSPLHF; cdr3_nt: TGTGCCAGTAGTAGCCCGGGGGTATGGGATGATAATTCACCCCTCCACTTT
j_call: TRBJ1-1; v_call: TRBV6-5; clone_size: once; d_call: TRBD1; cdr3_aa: CASSRDRMNTEAFF; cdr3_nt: TGTGCCAGCAGTAGGGACAGAATGAACACTGAAGCTTTCTTT
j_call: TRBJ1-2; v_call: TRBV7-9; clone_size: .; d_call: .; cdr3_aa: CASSSANGHLNYGYTF; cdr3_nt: TGTGCCAGCAGCTCAGCTAACGGACACCTAAACTATGGCTACACCTTC
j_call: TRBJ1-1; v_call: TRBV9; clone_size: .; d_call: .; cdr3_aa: CASSVVRCWVNTEAFF; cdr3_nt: TGTGCCAGCAGCGTAGTGAGGTGTTGGGTGAACACTGAAGCTTTCTTT
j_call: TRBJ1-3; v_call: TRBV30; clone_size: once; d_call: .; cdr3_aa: CAWSVPRLSGNTIYF; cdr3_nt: TGTGCCTGGAGTGTACCCAGGCTCTCTGGAAACACCATATATTTT
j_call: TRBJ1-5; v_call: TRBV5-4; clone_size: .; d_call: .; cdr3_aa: CASSSSTGGNQPQHF; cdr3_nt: TGTGCCAGCAGCTCTTCGACAGGCGGGAATCAGCCCCAGCATTTT
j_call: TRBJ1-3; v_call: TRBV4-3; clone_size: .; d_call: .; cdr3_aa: CASSQDWSGSSGNTIYF; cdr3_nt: TGCGCCAGCAGCCAAGATTGGTCGGGGAGCTCTGGAAACACCATATATTTT
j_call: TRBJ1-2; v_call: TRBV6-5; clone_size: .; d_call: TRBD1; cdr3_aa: CASNFGTGGAGGYTF; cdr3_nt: TGTGCCAGCAATTTTGGGACAGGGGGAGCAGGGGGCTACACCTTC
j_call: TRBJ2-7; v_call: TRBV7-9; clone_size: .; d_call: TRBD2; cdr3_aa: CASSTGLAETYEQYF; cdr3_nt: TGTGCCAGCAGCACCGGACTAGCGGAAACCTACGAGCAGTACTTC
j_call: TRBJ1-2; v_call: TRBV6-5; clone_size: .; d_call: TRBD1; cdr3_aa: CASSPLDRQLYGYTF; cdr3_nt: TGTGCCAGCAGCCCCCTGGACAGGCAGCTCTATGGCTACACCTTC
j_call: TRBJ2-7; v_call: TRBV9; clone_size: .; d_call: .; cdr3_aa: CASGFRGKYEQYF; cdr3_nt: TGTGCCAGCGGATTTAGGGGGAAATACGAGCAGTACTTC
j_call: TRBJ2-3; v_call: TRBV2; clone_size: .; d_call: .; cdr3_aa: CASSSPPWGVDTQYF; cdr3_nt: TGTGCCAGCAGTTCACCTCCGTGGGGCGTCGATACGCAGTATTTT
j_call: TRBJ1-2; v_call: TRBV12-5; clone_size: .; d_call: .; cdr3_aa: CATGEEGANYGYTF; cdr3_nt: TGTGCTACCGGTGAGGAGGGAGCTAACTATGGCTACACCTTC
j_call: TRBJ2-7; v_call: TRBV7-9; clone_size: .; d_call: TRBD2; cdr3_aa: CASSATSAAPYEQYF; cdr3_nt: TGTGCCAGCAGCGCGACTAGCGCCGCGCCGTACGAGCAGTACTTC
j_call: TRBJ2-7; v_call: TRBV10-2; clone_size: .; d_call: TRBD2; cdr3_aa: CASRDLGLAGDYEQYF; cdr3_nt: TGCGCCAGCAGGGACCTGGGACTAGCGGGAGACTACGAGCAGTACTTC
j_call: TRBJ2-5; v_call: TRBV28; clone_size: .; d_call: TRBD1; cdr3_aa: CASSLDTGQGRETQYF; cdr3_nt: TGTGCCAGCAGTTTGGATACGGGACAGGGACGCGAGACCCAGTACTTC
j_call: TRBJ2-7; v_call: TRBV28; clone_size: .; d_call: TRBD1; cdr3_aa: CASSLLSFIRDRVSEQYF; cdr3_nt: TGTGCCAGCAGTTTACTTAGTTTTATAAGGGACAGGGTCTCCGAGCAGTACTTC
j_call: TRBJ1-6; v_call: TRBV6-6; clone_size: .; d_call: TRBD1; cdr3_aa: CASSYSGQNNSPLHF; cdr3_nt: TGTGCCAGCAGTTACTCGGGACAGAATAATTCACCCCTCCACTTT
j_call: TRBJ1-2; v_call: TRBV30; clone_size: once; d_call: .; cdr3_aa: CAWSAGGYGYTF; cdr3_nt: TGTGCCTGGAGCGCCGGAGGTTATGGCTACACCTTC
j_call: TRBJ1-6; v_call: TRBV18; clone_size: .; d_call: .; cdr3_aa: CASPDTYNSPLHF; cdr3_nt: TGTGCCAGCCCGGACACCTATAATTCACCCCTCCACTTT
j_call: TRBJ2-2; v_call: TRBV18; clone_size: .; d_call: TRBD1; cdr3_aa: CASSSGQGISTGELFF; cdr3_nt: TGTGCCAGCTCATCAGGACAGGGAATTTCCACCGGGGAGCTGTTTTTT
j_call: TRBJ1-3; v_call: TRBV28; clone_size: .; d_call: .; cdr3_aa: CASRTRGYSAGNTIYF; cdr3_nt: TGTGCCAGCAGGACTCGCGGGTACTCCGCTGGAAACACCATATATTTT
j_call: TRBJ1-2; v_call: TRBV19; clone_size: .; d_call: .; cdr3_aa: CASKLGSCSF; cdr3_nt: TGTGCCAGTAAGTTGGGGAGTTGCTCCTTC
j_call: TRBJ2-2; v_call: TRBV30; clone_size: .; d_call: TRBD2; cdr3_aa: CAWYGGAGELFF; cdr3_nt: TGTGCCTGGTACGGGGGGGCCGGGGAGCTGTTTTTT
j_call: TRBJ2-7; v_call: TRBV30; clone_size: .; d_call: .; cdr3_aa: CAWSGFSVYEQYF; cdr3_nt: TGTGCCTGGAGTGGGTTTAGCGTCTACGAGCAGTACTTC
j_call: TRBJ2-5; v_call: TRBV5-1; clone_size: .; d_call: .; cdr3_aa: CASSLGLGKQETQYF; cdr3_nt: TGCGCCAGCAGCTTGGGACTCGGAAAGCAAGAGACCCAGTACTTC
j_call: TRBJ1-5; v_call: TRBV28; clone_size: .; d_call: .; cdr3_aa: CASTIRGGRQPQHF; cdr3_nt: TGTGCCAGCACGATAAGGGGGGGACGGCAGCCCCAGCATTTT
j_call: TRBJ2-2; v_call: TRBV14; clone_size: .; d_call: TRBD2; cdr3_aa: CASSQVAGVSGELFF; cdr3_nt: TGTGCCAGCAGCCAAGTTGCGGGAGTGAGCGGGGAGCTGTTTTTT
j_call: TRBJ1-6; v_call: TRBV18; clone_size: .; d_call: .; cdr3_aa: CASSPRQINSPLHF; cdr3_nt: TGTGCCAGCTCTCCCAGACAGATTAATTCACCCCTCCACTTT
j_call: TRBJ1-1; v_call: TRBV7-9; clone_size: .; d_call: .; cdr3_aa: CASSLIQNTEAFF; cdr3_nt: TGTGCCAGCAGCTTAATACAGAACACTGAAGCTTTCTTT
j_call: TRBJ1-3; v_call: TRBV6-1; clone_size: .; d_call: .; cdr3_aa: CASSANSGRPGNTIYF; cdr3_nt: TGTGCCAGCAGTGCTAATTCCGGGAGACCTGGAAACACCATATATTTT
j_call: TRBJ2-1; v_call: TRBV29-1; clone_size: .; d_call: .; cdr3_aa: CSVEGDYEQFF; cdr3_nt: TGCAGCGTTGAAGGGGACTATGAGCAGTTCTTC
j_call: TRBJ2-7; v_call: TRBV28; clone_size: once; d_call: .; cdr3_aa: CASSLSGSLSYEQYF; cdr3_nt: TGTGCCAGCAGTTTGAGCGGTTCACTATCCTACGAGCAGTACTTC
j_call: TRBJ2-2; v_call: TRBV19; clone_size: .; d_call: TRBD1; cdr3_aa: CASTEREDRGLYGELFF; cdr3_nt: TGTGCCAGTACCGAAAGGGAGGACAGGGGGCTTTACGGGGAGCTGTTTTTT
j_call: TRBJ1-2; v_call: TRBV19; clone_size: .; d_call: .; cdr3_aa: CASSVTTGPLGYTF; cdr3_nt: TGTGCCAGTTCCGTTACAACAGGGCCTCTTGGCTACACCTTC
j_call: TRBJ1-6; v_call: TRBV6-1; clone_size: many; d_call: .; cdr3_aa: CASSEDSENSPLHF; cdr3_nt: TGTGCCAGCAGTGAGGACAGCGAAAATTCACCCCTCCACTTT
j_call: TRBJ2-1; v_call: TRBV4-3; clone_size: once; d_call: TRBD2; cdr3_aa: CASSQVRGREGPYNEQFF; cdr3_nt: TGCGCCAGCAGCCAAGTTCGAGGACGGGAGGGCCCCTACAATGAGCAGTTCTTC
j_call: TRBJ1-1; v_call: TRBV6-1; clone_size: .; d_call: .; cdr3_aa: CASRRQSEAFF; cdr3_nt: TGTGCCAGCAGAAGACAGTCTGAAGCTTTCTTT